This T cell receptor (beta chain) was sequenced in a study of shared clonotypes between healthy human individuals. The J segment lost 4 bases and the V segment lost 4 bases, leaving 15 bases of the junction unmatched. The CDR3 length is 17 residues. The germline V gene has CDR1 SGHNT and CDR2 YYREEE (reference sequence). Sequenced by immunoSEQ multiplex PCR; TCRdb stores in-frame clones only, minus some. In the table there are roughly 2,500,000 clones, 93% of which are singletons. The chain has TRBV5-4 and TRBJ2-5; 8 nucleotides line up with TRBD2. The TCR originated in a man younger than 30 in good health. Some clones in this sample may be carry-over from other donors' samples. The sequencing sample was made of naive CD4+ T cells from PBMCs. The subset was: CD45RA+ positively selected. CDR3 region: CASSPPYGGRPTETQYF. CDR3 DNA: TGTGCCAGCAGCCCTCCGTACGGCGGGAGGCCGACAGAGACCCAGTACTTC. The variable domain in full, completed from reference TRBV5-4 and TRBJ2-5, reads ETGVTQSPTHLIKTRGQQVTLRCSSQSGHNTVSWYQQALGQGPQFIFQYYREEENGRGNFPPRFSGLQFPNYSSELNVNALELDDSALYLCASSPPYGGRPTETQYFGPGTRLLVL.